Listed here are 6 T cell receptor beta chains from one sample, sequenced in a study of early T cells in non-severe SARS-CoV-2 infection. In TCRdb, the 5' RACE reads were re-called with MiXCR into one record per CDR3 protein. Of tens of thousands of distinct CDR3 sequences listed, about 5% were seen once; the top ten hold 3.5% to 4.5%. Material: whole blood. The receptors were sampled from an adult who was a healthcare worker with PCR-confirmed SARS-CoV-2 infection or an uninfected control (not recorded which).

Ten or more counts support this clonotype. V usage is TRBV7-9 and J usage is TRBJ1-2; D may be TRBD1 (5 bases). The CDR3 covers 13 residues. Deletions cut 4 bases from V and 5 bases from J, with 11 bases between. CDR1 SEHNR and CDR2 FQNEAQ come from the germline V gene (reference sequence). The CDR3 bases are TGTGCCAGCAGCTCCGGGACGGTGTATGGCTACACCTTC. Translated: CASSSGTVYGYTF.

The chain uses TRBV7-2 and TRBJ2-7, with TRBD2 matching 7 bases. CDR3 length: 14 amino acids. The V segment lost 3 bases and the J segment 6 bases; nucleotides outside the gene matches: 8. Germline lookup yields CDR1 SGHTA and CDR2 FQGNSA. The CDR3 DNA is TGTGCCAGCAGCTTGTCGAGTCGGGGGGTCGAGCAGTACTTC. Translated: CASSLSSRGVEQYF. Full variable domain (outside the CDR3, taken from reference TRBV7-2 and TRBJ2-7): GAGVSQSPSNKVTEKGKDVELRCDPISGHTALYWYRQSLGQGLEFLIYFQGNSAPDKSGLPSDRFSAERTGGSVSTLTIQRTQQEDSAVYLCASSLSSRGVEQYFGPGTRLTVT.

J is TRBJ2-2 and V is TRBV5-1; D ambiguous. CDR3 length: 14 residues. CDR1 and CDR2 (germline): SGHRS, YFSETQ. Deletions cut 7 bases from V and 1 base from J, with 11 bases between. The CDR3 DNA reads as TGCGCCAGCCGAGCCCGACAGAACACCGGGGAGCTGTTTTTT. Translated, it gives CASRARQNTGELFF.

This clonotype was recorded a few times. The chain combines TRBV27 with TRBJ1-2, with TRBD1 matching 10 bases. Germline CDR1 and CDR2: MNHEY and SMNVEV (reference sequence). The CDR3 contains 15 residues. Trimming took 6 bases from V and 4 from J; bases not matched to a gene: 8. The CDR3 protein is CASRSPRDRGYGYTF. The CDR3 nucleotides read TGTGCCAGCAGGTCCCCTCGGGACAGGGGCTATGGCTACACCTTC.

This clonotype was seen repeatedly, ten times or more. V is TRBV7-8 and J is TRBJ2-7; the match to TRBD1 covers 7 bases. V gave up 5 bases and J gave up 3 bases; unmatched junction bases: 7. Germline V lookup: CDR1 SGHVS, CDR2 FQNEAQ. CDR3 length equals 14 residues. The CDR3 sequence: CASSPRQGLYEQYF. The CDR3 region has the DNA TGTGCCAGCAGCCCGAGACAGGGCCTCTACGAGCAGTACTTC.

The J gene is TRBJ1-1, the V gene TRBV18; no firm D call. This CDR3 has 13 amino acids. Trimming took off 6 bases at V and 2 bases at J, with 10 bases between the two ends. Germline V CDR1 and CDR2: KGHSH, LQKENI. The CDR3 nucleotides read TGTGCCAGCTCTCCCGACCAAAACACTGAAGCTTTCTTT. The encoded protein is CASSPDQNTEAFF.